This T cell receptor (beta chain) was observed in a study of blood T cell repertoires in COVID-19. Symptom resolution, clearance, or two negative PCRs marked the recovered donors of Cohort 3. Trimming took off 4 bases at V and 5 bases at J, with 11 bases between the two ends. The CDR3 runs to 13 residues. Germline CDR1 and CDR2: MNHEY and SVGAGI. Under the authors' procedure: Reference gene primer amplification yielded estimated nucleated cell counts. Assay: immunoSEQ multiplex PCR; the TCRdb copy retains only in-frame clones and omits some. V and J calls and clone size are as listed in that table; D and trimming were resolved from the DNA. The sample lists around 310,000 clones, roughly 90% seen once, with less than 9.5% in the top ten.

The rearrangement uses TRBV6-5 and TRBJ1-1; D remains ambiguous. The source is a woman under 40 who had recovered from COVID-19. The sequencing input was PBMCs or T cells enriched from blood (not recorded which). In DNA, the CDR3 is TGTGCCAGCAGTTTACTAACTGGGACTGAAGCTTTCTTT. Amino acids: CASSLLTGTEAFF.